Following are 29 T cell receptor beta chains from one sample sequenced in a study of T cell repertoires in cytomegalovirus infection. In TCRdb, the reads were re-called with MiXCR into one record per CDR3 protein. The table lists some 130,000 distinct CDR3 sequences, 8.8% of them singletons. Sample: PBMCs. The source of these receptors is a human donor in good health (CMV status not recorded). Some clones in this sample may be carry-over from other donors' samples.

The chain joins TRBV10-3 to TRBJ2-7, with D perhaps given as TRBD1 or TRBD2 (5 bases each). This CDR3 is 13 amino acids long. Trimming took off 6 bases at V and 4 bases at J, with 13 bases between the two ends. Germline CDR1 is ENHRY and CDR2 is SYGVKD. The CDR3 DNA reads TGTGCCATCAGGCCCGGGACGGCGTACGAGCAGTACTTC. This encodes CAIRPGTAYEQYF.

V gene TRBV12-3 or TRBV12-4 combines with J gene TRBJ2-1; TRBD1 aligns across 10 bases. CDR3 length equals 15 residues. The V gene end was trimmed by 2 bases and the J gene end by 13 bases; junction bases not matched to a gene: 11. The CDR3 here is CASSLSIRDRGFQFF. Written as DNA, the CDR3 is TGTGCCAGCAGTTTAAGTATCCGGGACAGGGGCTTTCAGTTCTTC.

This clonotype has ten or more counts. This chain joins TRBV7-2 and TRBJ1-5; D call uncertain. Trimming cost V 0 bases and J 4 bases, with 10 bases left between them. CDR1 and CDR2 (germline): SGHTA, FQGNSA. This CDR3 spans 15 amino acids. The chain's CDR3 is CASSLAKNINQPQHF. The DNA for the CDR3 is TGTGCCAGCAGCTTAGCGAAAAACATTAATCAGCCCCAGCATTTT.

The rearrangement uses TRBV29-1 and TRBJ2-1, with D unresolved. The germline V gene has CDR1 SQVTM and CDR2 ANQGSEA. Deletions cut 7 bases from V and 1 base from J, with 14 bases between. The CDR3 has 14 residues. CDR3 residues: CSAGRSLSYNEQFF. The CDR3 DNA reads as TGCAGCGCCGGTCGCAGTCTTTCCTACAATGAGCAGTTCTTC.

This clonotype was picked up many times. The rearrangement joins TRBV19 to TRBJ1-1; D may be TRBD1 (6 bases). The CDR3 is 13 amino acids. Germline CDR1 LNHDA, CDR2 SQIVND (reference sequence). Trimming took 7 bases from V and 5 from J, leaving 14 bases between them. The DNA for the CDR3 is TGTGCCAGTACCTACAGGGTAGGAACTGAAGCTTTCTTT. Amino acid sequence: CASTYRVGTEAFF. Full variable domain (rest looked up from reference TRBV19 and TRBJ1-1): DGGITQSPKYLFRKEGQNVTLSCEQNLNHDAMYWYRQDPGQGLRLIYYSQIVNDFQKGDIAEGYSVSREKKESFPLTVTSAQKNPTAFYLCASTYRVGTEAFFGQGTRLTVV.

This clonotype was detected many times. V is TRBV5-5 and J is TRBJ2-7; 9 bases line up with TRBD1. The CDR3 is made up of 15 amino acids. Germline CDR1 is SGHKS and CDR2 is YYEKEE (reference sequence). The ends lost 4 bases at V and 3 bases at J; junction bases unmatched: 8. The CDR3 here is CASSRSGTGNYEQYF. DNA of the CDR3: TGTGCCAGCAGCAGATCCGGGACAGGGAACTACGAGCAGTACTTC. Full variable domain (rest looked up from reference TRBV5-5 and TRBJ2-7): DAGVTQSPTHLIKTRGQQVTLRCSPISGHKSVSWYQQVLGQGPQFIFQYYEKEERGRGNFPDRFSARQFPNYSSELNVNALLLGDSALYLCASSRSGTGNYEQYFGPGTRLTVT.

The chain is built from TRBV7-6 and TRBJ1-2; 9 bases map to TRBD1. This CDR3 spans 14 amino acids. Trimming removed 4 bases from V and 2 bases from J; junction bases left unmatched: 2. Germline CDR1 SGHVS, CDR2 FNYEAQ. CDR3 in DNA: TGTGCCAGCAGCTACGGACAGGGGAACTATGGCTACACCTTC. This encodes CASSYGQGNYGYTF.

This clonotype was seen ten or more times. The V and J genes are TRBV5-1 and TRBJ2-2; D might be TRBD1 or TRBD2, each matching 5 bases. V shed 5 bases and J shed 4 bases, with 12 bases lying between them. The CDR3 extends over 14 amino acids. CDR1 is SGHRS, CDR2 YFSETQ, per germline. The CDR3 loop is CASRGDVPTGELFF. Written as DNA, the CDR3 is TGCGCCAGCAGGGGGGACGTCCCCACCGGGGAGCTGTTTTTT. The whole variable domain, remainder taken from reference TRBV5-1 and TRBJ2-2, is KAGVTQTPRYLIKTRGQQVTLSCSPISGHRSVSWYQQTPGQGLQFLFEYFSETQRNKGNFPGRFSGRQFSNSRSEMNVSTLELGDSALYLCASRGDVPTGELFFGEGSRLTVL.

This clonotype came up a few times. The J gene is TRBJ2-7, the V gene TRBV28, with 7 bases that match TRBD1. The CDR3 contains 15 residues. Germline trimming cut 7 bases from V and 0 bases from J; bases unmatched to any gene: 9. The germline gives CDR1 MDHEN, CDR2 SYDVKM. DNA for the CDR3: TGTGCCAGCACCGAAGACAGGGCCCTCTCCTACGAGCAGTACTTC. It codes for CASTEDRALSYEQYF.

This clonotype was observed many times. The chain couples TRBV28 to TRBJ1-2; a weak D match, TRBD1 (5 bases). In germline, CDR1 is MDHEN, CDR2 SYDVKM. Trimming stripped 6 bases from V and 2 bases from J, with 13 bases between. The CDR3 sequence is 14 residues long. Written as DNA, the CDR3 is TGTGCCAGCAGCCCCCAGTGGGGGAACTATGGCTACACCTTC. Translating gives CASSPQWGNYGYTF.

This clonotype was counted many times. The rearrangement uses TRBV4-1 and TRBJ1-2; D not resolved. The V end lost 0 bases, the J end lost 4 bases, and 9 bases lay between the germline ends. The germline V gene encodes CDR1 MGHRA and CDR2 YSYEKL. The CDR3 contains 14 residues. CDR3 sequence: CASSQDGLTYGYTF. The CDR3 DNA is TGCGCCAGCAGCCAAGATGGACTCACCTATGGCTACACCTTC.

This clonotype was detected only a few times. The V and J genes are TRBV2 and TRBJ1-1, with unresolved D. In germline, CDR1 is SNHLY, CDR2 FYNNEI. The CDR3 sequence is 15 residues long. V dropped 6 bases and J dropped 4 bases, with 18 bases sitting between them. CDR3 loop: CASSERSLLPTEAFF. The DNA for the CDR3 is TGTGCCAGCAGCGAAAGGTCTCTACTTCCCACTGAAGCTTTCTTT.

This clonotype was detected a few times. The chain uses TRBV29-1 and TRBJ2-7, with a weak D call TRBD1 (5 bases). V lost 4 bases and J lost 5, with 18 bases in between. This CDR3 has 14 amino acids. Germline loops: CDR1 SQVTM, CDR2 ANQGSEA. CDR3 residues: CSVAGLGLSDEQYF. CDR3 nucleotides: TGCAGCGTTGCGGGTTTGGGGCTATCGGACGAGCAGTACTTC.

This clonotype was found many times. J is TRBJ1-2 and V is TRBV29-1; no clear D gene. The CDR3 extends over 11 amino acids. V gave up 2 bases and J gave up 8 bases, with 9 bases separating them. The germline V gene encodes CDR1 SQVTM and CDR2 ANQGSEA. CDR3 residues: CSVELGWGYTF. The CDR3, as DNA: TGCAGCGTTGAATTGGGATGGGGCTACACCTTC.

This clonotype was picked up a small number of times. CDR3 coding DNA: TGTGCCAGCAGTTACCAGGGACAGGGGGCTGGCGAGCAGTACTTC. As protein: CASSYQGQGAGEQYF. This chain joins TRBV6-5 and TRBJ2-7, with TRBD1 matching 12 bases. This CDR3 spans 15 amino acids. V trimming: 2 bases; J trimming: 6 bases; junction bases outside the gene matches: 5. CDR1 and CDR2 from the germline V gene are MNHEY and SVGAGI.

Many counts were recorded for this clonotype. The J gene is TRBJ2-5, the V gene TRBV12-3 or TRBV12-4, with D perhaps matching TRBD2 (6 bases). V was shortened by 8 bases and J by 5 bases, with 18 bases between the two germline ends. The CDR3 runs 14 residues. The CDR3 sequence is CASGLGGAGETQYF. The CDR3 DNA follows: TGTGCCAGCGGACTGGGAGGAGCCGGGGAGACCCAGTACTTC.

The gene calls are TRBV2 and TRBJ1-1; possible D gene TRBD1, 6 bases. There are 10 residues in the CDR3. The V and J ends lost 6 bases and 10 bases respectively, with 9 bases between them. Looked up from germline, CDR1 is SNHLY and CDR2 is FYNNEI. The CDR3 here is CASRDRSAFF. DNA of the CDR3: TGTGCCAGCAGGGACAGATCAGCTTTCTTT.

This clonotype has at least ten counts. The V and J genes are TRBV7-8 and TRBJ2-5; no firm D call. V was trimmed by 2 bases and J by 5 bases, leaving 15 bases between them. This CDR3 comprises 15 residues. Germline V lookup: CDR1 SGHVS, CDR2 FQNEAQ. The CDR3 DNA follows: TGTGCCAGCAGCTTACAGGACGCCCGGTGGGAGACCCAGTACTTC. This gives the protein CASSLQDARWETQYF. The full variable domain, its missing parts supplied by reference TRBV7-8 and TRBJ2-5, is GAGVSQSPRYKVAKRGQDVALRCDPISGHVSLFWYQQALGQGPEFLTYFQNEAQLDKSGLPSDRFFAERPEGSVSTLKIQRTQQEDSAVYLCASSLQDARWETQYFGPGTRLLVL.

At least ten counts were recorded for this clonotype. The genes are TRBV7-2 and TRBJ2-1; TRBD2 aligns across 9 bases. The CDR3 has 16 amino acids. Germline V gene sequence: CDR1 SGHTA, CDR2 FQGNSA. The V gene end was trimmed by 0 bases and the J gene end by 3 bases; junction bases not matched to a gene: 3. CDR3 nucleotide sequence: TGTGCCAGCAGCTTAGCGGCTAGCGGGGTCTACAATGAGCAGTTCTTC. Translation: CASSLAASGVYNEQFF.

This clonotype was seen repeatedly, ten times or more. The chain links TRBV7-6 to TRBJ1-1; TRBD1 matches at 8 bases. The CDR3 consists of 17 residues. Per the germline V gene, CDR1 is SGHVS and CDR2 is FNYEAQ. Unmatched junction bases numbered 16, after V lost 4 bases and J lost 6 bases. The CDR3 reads CASSSLGIGQGLSEAFF. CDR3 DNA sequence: TGTGCCAGCAGCTCGCTTGGGATCGGACAGGGTCTCTCTGAAGCTTTCTTT.

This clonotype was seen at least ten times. CDR3 sequence reads: CASSTPVGGRTDTQYF. The CDR3 coding sequence is TGTGCCAGCAGCACACCTGTTGGGGGGCGCACAGATACGCAGTATTTT. The chain couples TRBV7-2 to TRBJ2-3, with D perhaps given as TRBD1 or TRBD2 (6 bases each). Trimming removed 5 bases from V and 1 base from J, with 16 bases in between. CDR3 size: 16 residues. CDR1 and CDR2 from the germline V gene are SGHTA and FQGNSA.

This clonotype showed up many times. DNA of the CDR3: TGTGCCAGCAGCCCCCACGGGGTCCCTTACGAGCAGTACTTC. Translation gives CASSPHGVPYEQYF. V gene TRBV28 combines with J gene TRBJ2-7; D is possibly TRBD2 (5 bases). The V gene lost 6 bases and the J gene lost 4 bases, with 16 bases spanning the gap. The CDR3 is 14 residues long. CDR1 and CDR2 (germline): MDHEN, SYDVKM.

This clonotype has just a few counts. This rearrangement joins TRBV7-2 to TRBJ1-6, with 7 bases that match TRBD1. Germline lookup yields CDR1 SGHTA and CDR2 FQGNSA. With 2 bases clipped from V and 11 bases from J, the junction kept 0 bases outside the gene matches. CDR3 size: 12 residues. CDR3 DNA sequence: TGTGCCAGCAGCTTACAGGGGGCACCCCTCCACTTT. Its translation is CASSLQGAPLHF.

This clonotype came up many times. This CDR3 reads CASSSQGDQPQHF. The CDR3 DNA sequence: TGTGCCAGCAGCTCACAGGGAGACCAGCCCCAGCATTTT. V is TRBV7-9 and J is TRBJ1-5; possibly TRBD1 for D (6 bases). Per the germline V gene, CDR1 is SEHNR and CDR2 is FQNEAQ (reference sequence). V lost 4 bases, J lost 7 bases, and 11 bases lay in between. The CDR3 totals 13 residues.

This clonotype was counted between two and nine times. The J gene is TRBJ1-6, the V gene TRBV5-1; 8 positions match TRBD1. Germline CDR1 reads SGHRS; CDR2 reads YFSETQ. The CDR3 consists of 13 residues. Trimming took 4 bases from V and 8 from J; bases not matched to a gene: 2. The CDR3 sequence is CASSPDRDSPLHF. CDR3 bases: TGCGCCAGCAGCCCGGACAGGGATTCACCCCTCCACTTT.

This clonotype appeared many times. The CDR3 region has the DNA TGTGCCAGCAGCTTGGGGTCCCTAGGCGGCTACACCTTC. Residues: CASSLGSLGGYTF. V is TRBV5-6 and J is TRBJ1-2; D remains ambiguous. Trimming took off 0 bases at V and 8 bases at J, with 11 bases between the two ends. The germline V gene encodes CDR1 SGHDT and CDR2 YYEEEE. The CDR3 contains 13 residues.

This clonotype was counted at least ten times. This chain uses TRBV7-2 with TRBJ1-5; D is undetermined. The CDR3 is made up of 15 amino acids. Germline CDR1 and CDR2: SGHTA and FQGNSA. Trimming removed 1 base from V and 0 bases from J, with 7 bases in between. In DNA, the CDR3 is TGTGCCAGCAGCTTAGAGGGCCTTAGCAATCAGCCCCAGCATTTT. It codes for CASSLEGLSNQPQHF.

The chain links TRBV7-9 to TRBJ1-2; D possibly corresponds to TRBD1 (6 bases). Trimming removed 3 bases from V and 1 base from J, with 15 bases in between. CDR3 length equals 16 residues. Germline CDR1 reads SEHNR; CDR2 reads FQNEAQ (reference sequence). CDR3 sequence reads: CASSFARQVVNYGYTF. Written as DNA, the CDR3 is TGTGCCAGCAGCTTCGCGCGACAGGTCGTTAACTATGGCTACACCTTC.

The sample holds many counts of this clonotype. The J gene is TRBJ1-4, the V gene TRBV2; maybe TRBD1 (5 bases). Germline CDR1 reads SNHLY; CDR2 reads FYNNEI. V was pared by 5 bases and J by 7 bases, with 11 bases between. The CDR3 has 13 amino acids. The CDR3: CASSIRVGEKLFF. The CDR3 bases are TGTGCCAGCAGTATCAGGGTTGGTGAAAAACTGTTTTTT.